The subject of this entry is one T cell receptor (beta chain). Its target is not known. The sample holds other DNA sequences that translate to the same CDR3. With V trimmed by 4 bases and J by 4 bases, 3 bases remained unmatched. Germline CDR1 is SGHRS and CDR2 is YFSETQ. The CDR3 consists of 15 residues. This specimen belongs to a study of beta chain features in type 1 diabetes. Regarding the study as a whole: Within the patient group, naive, central memory and Treg TCRB repertoires appeared more similar to each other than within healthy donors. Insertions at VDJ junctions were less frequent in type 1 diabetes patients. These patients also deleted more nucleotides at the same junctions.

TCRB transcripts that were expressed got sequenced, as all of the isolated RNA had been reverse transcribed. The method was immunoSEQ multiplex PCR; TCRdb's version includes in-frame clones alone and lacks a portion of them. The table lists about 350,000 clones, around a fifth of them singletons, with approximately 0.041% in the top ten. A heparinised blood draw that averaged approximately 120 mL was obtained once from each donor. In all sorted populations, purity surpassed 95%. Material for sequencing was naive CD4+ T cells from blood. This chain joins TRBV5-1 and TRBJ2-1, with TRBD2 matching over 12 bases. The TCR originated in a woman aged 18-29 years in good health. The CDR3 sequence is CASSLGLAGYNEQFF. The DNA of the CDR3 is TGCGCCAGCAGCCTAGGACTAGCGGGATACAATGAGCAGTTCTTC.